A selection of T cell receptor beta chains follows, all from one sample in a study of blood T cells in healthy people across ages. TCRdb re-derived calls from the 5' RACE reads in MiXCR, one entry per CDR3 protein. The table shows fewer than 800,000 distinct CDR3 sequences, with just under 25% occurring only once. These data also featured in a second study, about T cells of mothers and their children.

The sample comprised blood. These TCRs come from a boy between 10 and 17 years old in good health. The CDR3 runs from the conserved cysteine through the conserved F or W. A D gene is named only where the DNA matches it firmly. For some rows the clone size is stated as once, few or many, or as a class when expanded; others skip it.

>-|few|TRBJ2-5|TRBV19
CASSFSVEGYQETQYF
TGTGCCAGTAGTTTCTCGGTTGAAGGCTACCAAGAGACCCAGTACTTC
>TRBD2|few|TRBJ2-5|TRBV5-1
CASSLERLAVQETQYF
TGCGCCAGCAGCTTGGAGAGACTAGCGGTACAAGAGACCCAGTACTTC
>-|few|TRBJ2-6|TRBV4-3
CASSQALSSGANALTF
TGCGCTAGCAGCCAAGCACTAAGCTCTGGGGCCAACGCCCTGACTTTC
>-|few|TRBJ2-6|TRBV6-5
CASSYSGSGANVLTF
TGTGCCAGCAGTTACTCGGGTTCTGGGGCCAACGTCCTGACTTTC
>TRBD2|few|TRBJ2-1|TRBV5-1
CASSRTTSGGGYNEQFF
TGCGCCAGCAGCAGAACTACTAGCGGGGGGGGTTACAATGAGCAGTTCTTC
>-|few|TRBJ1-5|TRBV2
CASCASSNQPQHF
TGTGCCAGCTGCGCCAGTAGCAATCAGCCCCAGCATTTT
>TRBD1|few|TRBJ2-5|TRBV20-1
CSAMGQGETQYF
TGCAGTGCTATGGGACAGGGAGAGACCCAGTACTTC
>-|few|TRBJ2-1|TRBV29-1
CSAEYGTDYNEQFF
TGCAGCGCTGAATACGGGACGGACTACAATGAGCAGTTCTTC
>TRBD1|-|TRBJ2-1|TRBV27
CASSRGTGGYNEQFF
TGTGCCAGCAGCAGAGGGACAGGAGGCTACAATGAGCAGTTCTTC
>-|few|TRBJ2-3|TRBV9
CASSPSLGTQYF
TGTGCCAGCAGCCCTAGTCTGGGTACGCAGTATTTT
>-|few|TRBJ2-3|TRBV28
CASSLYRAEDTQYF
TGTGCCAGCAGTTTATACAGGGCGGAGGATACGCAGTATTTT
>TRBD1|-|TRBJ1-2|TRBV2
CASLLRDRLYGYTF
TGTGCCAGTTTACTCCGGGACAGACTCTATGGCTACACCTTC
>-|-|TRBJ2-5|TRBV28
CASSWATQEAQYF
TGTGCCAGCAGCTGGGCCACCCAAGAGGCCCAGTACTTC
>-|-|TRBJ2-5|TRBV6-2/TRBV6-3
CASSHPGRSQETQYF
TGTGCCAGCAGCCACCCAGGCAGGAGCCAAGAGACCCAGTACTTC
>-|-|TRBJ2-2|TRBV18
CASSPSVGAELFF
TGTGCCAGCTCACCTTCCGTAGGTGCGGAGCTGTTTTTT
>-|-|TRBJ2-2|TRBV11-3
CASSPRGAPNTGELFF
TGTGCCAGCAGCCCCCGGGGGGCGCCGAACACCGGGGAGCTGTTTTTT
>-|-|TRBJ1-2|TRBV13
CASSLMGELSYGYTF
TGTGCCAGCAGTCTTATGGGGGAGTTGAGCTATGGCTACACCTTC
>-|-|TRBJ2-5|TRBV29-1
CSVEGEIQETQYF
TGCAGCGTTGAAGGGGAAATCCAAGAGACCCAGTACTTC
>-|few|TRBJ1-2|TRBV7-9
CASSLVGGHGYTF
TGTGCCAGCAGCTTGGTCGGGGGTCATGGCTACACCTTC
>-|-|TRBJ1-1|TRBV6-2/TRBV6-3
CASRAWPGPIRTTEAFF
TGTGCCAGCAGGGCGTGGCCGGGGCCGATAAGGACCACTGAAGCTTTCTTT
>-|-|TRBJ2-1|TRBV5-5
CASRSTGWNEQFF
TGTGCCAGCAGAAGTACAGGGTGGAATGAGCAGTTCTTC
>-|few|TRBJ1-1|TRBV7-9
CASSSRGLGDTEAFF
TGTGCCAGCAGCTCTAGGGGACTAGGGGACACTGAAGCTTTCTTT
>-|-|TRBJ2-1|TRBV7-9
CASSLSLGPRTAGNNEQFF
TGTGCCAGCAGCTTAAGCTTGGGCCCTCGGACAGCCGGCAACAATGAGCAGTTCTTC
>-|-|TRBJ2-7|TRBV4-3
CASSQESGEQYF
TGCGCCAGCAGCCAAGAAAGCGGCGAGCAGTACTTC
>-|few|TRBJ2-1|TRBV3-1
CASSQDWVTRAPYNEQFF
TGTGCCAGCAGCCAAGATTGGGTTACACGGGCGCCCTACAATGAGCAGTTCTTC
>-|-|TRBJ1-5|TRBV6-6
CASSYGGQDQPQHF
TGTGCCAGCAGTTATGGGGGGCAGGATCAGCCCCAGCATTTT
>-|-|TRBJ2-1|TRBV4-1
CASSSTGGGSGWQFF
TGCGCCAGCAGTTCAACAGGGGGGGGGTCGGGGTGGCAGTTCTTC
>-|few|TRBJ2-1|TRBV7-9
CASSSVRGYEQFF
TGTGCCAGCAGCTCCGTCAGGGGCTATGAGCAGTTCTTC
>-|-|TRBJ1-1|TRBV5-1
CASSLFDSTEAFF
TGCGCCAGCAGCTTGTTCGACAGCACTGAAGCTTTCTTT
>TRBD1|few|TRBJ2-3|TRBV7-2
CASSLYPGTGGGDTQYF
TGTGCCAGCAGCTTATACCCAGGGACAGGGGGCGGAGATACGCAGTATTTT
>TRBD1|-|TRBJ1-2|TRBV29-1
CSVGTAYPYGHTF
TGCAGCGTGGGGACAGCCTACCCCTATGGCCACACCTTC
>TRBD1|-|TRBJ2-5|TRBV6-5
CASSNRDREGVETQYF
TGTGCCAGCAGTAACCGGGACAGGGAGGGAGTGGAGACCCAGTACTTC
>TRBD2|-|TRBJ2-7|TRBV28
CASMAGVYEQYF
TGTGCCAGCATGGCGGGAGTATACGAGCAGTACTTC
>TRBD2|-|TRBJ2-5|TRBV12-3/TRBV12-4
CASSSFLAAQETQYF
TGTGCCAGCAGTTCCTTCCTAGCGGCCCAAGAGACCCAGTACTTC
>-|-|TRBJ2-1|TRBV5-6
CASSLVLSQSLGSYNEQFF
TGTGCCAGCAGCTTGGTCCTTTCGCAATCCCTGGGCTCCTACAATGAGCAGTTCTTC
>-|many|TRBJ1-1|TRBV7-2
CASSYTGGNTEAFF
TGTGCCAGCAGTTACACGGGGGGGAACACTGAAGCTTTCTTT
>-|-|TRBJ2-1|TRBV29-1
CSADGTYNEQFF
TGCAGCGCCGACGGGACCTACAATGAGCAGTTCTTC
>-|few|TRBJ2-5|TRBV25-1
CASRLGARETQYF
TGTGCCAGCAGATTGGGGGCGCGGGAGACCCAGTACTTC
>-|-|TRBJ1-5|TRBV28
CASSLGGDGQPQHF
TGTGCCAGCAGTCTCGGGGGGGACGGACAGCCCCAGCATTTT
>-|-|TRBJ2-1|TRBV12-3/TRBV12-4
CASLPTAGSEQFF
TGTGCCAGCCTGCCTACGGCAGGTAGTGAGCAGTTCTTC
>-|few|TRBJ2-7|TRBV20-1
CSAIEGRPYEQYF
TGCAGTGCAATCGAGGGCCGCCCCTACGAGCAGTACTTC
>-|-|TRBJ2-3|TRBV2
CASSRLGTDTQYF
TGTGCCAGCAGCCGACTAGGCACAGATACGCAGTATTTT
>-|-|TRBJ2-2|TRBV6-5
CASSSGTPGELFF
TGTGCCAGCAGTTCCGGGACTCCCGGGGAGCTGTTTTTT
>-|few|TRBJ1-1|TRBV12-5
CASGLWPLNTEAFF
TGTGCTAGTGGCCTGTGGCCCTTGAACACTGAAGCTTTCTTT
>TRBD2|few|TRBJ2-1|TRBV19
CASMNRWASGYNEQFF
TGTGCCAGTATGAACCGGTGGGCTAGCGGCTACAATGAGCAGTTCTTC
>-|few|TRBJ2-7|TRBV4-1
CASSQPGLNYEQYF
TGCGCCAGCAGCCAACCCGGACTCAACTACGAGCAGTACTTC
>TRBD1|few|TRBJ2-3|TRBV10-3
CAISEAGTALEGPDTQYF
TGTGCCATCAGTGAAGCCGGGACAGCCCTCGAAGGGCCAGATACGCAGTATTTT
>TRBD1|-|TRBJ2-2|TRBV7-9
CASSPPEGASGTGELFF
TGTGCCAGCAGCCCGCCCGAGGGGGCCTCGGGCACCGGGGAGCTGTTTTTT
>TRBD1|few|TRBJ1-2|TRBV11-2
CASRRQGSYGYTF
TGTGCCAGCAGGCGACAGGGGTCCTATGGCTACACCTTC
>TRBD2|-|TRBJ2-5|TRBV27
CASSPLLAGGMQETQYF
TGTGCCAGCAGCCCACTTTTAGCGGGAGGCATGCAGGAGACCCAGTACTTC
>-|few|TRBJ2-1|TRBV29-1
CSVLGGERLYNEQFF
TGCAGCGTCCTTGGCGGGGAAAGGCTCTACAATGAGCAGTTCTTC
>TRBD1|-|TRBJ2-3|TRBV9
CASSGQRTGATDTQYF
TGTGCCAGCAGCGGACAAAGGACAGGGGCCACAGATACGCAGTATTTT
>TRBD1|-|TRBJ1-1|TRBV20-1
CSARKGQPNTEAFF
TGCAGTGCTAGGAAGGGACAGCCGAACACTGAAGCTTTCTTT
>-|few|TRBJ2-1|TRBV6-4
CASSDSFESSYNEQFF
TGTGCCAGCAGTGACTCGTTCGAGAGCTCCTACAATGAGCAGTTCTTC
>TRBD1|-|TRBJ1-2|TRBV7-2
CASSLATGDGSGYTF
TGTGCCAGCAGCTTAGCGACAGGGGACGGCAGCGGCTACACCTTC
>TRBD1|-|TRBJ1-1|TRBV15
CATSRPDRDTEAFF
TGTGCCACCAGCAGACCGGACAGGGACACTGAAGCTTTCTTT
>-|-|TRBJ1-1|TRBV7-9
CANSLAGDTEAFF
TGTGCCAACAGCTTAGCGGGGGACACTGAAGCTTTCTTT
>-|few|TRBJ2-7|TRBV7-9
CASSFGDRAPYSYEQYF
TGTGCCAGCAGCTTCGGTGACCGGGCTCCATACTCCTACGAGCAGTACTTC
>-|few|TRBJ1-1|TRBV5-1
CASSLVFETLNTEAFF
TGCGCCAGCAGCTTGGTGTTCGAGACACTGAACACTGAAGCTTTCTTT
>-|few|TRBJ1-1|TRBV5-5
CASSGTLTTEAFF
TGTGCCAGCTCCGGGACCCTAACAACTGAAGCTTTCTTT